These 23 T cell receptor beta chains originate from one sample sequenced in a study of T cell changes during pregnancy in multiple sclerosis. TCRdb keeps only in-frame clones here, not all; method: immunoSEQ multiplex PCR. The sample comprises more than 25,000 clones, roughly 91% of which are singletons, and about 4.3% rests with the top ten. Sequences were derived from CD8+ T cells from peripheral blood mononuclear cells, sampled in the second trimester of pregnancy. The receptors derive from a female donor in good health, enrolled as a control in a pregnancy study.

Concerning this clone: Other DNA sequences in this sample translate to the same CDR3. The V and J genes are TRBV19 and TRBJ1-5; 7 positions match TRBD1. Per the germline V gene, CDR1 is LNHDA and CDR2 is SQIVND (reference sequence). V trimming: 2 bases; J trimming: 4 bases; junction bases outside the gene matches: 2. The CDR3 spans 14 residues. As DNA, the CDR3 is TGTGCCAGTAGTATAAGGGACAGTAATCAGCCCCAGCATTTT. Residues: CASSIRDSNQPQHF.

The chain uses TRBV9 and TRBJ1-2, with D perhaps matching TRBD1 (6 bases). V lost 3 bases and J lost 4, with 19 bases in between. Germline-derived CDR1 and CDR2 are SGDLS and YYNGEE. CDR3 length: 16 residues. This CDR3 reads CASSANDQTGFYGYTF. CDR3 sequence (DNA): TGTGCCAGCAGCGCCAATGACCAAACAGGGTTCTATGGCTACACCTTC.

The CDR3 here is CASSYYPGIDYGYTF. CDR3 sequence (DNA): TGTGCCAGCAGTTACTACCCAGGGATCGACTATGGCTACACCTTC. The chain links TRBV6-6 to TRBJ1-2, with D maybe TRBD1 (5 bases). Germline CDR1 reads MNHNY; CDR2 reads SVGAGI (reference sequence). The V gene lost 1 base and the J gene lost 3 bases, with 12 bases spanning the gap. This CDR3 comprises 15 residues.

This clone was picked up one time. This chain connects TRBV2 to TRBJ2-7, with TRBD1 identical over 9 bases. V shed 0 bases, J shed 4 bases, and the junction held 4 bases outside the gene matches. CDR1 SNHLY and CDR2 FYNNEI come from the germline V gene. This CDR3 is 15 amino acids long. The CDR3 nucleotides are TGTGCCAGCAGTGAAGCAGGACAGGGGATATACGAGCAGTACTTC. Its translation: CASSEAGQGIYEQYF.

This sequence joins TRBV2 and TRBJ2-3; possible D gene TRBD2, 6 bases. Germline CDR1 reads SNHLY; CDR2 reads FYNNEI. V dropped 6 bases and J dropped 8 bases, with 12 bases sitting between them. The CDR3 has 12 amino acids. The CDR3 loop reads CASREGLLTQYF. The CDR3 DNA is TGTGCCAGCAGAGAGGGACTTCTTACGCAGTATTTT.

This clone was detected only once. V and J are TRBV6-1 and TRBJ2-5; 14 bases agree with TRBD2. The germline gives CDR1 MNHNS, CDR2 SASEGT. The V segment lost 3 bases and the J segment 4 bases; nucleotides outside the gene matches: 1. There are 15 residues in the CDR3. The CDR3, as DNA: TGTGCCAGCAGTGAGACTAGCGGGGGGGCAGAGACCCAGTACTTC. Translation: CASSETSGGAETQYF.

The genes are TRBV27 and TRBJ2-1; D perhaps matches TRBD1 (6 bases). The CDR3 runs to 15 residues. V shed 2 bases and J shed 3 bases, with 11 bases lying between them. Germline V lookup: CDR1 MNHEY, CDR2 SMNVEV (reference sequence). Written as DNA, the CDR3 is TGTGCCAGCAGTTTAACCGGGACACTCTACAATGAGCAGTTCTTC. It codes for CASSLTGTLYNEQFF.

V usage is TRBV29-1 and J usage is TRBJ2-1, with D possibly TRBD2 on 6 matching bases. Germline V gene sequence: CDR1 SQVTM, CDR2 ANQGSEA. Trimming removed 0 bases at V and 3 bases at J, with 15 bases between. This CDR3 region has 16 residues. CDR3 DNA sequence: TGCAGCGTTGAAGAACCAACTAGCCGATTCTACAATGAGCAGTTCTTC. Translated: CSVEEPTSRFYNEQFF.

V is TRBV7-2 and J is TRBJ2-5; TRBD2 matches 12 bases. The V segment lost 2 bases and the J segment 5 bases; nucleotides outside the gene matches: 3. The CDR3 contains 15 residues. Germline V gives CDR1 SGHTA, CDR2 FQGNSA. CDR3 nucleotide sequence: TGTGCCAGCAGCTTAAGACTAGCGGGGGAGGAGACCCAGTACTTC. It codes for CASSLRLAGEETQYF.

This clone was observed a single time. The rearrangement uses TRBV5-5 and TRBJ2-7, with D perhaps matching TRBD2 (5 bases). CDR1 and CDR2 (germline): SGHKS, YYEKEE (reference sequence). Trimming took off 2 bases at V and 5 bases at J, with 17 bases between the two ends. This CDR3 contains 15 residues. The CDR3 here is CASSFGPRGRDEQYF. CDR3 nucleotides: TGTGCCAGCAGCTTTGGACCTCGGGGTAGGGACGAGCAGTACTTC.

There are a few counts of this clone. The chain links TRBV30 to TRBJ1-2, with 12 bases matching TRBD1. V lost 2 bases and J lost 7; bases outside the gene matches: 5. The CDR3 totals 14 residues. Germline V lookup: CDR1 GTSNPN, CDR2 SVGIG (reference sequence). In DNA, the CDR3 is TGTGCCTGGAGTCCCGGGACAGGGGGCTTTGGCTACACCTTC. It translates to CAWSPGTGGFGYTF.

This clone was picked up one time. This CDR3 is CASSPELLRSITDTQYF. DNA of the CDR3: TGTGCCAGCAGTCCTGAGCTTTTGCGGTCTATCACAGATACGCAGTATTTT. The V call is TRBV27, the J call TRBJ2-3; no clear D. Germline V lookup: CDR1 MNHEY, CDR2 SMNVEV (reference sequence). V lost 5 bases and J 2 bases, leaving 20 bases between the germline ends. The CDR3 is 17 residues long.

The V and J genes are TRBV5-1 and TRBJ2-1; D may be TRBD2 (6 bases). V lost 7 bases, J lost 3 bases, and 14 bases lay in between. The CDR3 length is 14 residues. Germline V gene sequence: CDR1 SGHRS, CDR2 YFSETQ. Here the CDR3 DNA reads TGCGCCAGCGTAAAGGAGGGGAACTACAATGAGCAGTTCTTC. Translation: CASVKEGNYNEQFF.

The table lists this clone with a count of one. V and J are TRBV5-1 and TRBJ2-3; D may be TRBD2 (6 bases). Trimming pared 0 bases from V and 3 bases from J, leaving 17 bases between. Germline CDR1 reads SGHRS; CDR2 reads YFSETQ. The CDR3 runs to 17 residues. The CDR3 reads CASSLEGAGLGTDTQYF. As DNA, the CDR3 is TGCGCCAGCAGCTTGGAAGGCGCGGGGCTTGGGACAGATACGCAGTATTTT.

Here the CDR3 DNA reads TGTGCCAGCAGCGTAGGCTTTACTAGCGGGGACGTTGCAACCGGGGAGCTGTTTTTT. Its protein is CASSVGFTSGDVATGELFF. The J gene is TRBJ2-2, the V gene TRBV9; 10 bases match TRBD2. V gave up 0 bases and J gave up 5 bases; unmatched junction bases: 13. This CDR3 has 19 amino acids. CDR1 and CDR2 from the germline V gene are SGDLS and YYNGEE.

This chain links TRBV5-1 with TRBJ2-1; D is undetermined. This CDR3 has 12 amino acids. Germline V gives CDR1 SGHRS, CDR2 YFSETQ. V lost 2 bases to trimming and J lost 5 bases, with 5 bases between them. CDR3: CASSLPDNEQFF. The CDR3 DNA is TGCGCCAGCAGCTTACCAGACAATGAGCAGTTCTTC.

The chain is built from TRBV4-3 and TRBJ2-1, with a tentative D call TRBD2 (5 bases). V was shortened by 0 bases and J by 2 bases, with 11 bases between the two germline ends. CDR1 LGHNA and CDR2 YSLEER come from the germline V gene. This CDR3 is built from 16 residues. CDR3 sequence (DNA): TGCGCCAGCAGCCAAGATCATAGCGCGGCCTACAATGAGCAGTTCTTC. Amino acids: CASSQDHSAAYNEQFF.

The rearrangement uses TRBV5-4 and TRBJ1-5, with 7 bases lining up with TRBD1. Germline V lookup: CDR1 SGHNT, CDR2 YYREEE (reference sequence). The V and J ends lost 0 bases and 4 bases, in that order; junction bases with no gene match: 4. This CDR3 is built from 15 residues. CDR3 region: CASSLDRGGNQPQHF. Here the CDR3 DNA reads TGTGCCAGCAGCTTGGACAGGGGAGGTAATCAGCCCCAGCATTTT.

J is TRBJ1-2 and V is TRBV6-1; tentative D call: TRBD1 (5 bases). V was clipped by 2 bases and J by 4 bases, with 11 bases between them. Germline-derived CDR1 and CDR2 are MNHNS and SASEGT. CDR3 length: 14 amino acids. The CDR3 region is CASSERAGGYGYTF. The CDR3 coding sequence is TGTGCCAGCAGTGAAAGGGCGGGGGGCTATGGCTACACCTTC.

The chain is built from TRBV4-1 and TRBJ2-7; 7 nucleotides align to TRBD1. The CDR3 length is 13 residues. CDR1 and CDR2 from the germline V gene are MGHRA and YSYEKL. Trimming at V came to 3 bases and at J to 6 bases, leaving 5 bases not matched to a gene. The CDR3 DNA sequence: TGCGCCAGCAGCCAGAGACAGGGCGTCGAGCAGTACTTC. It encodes CASSQRQGVEQYF.

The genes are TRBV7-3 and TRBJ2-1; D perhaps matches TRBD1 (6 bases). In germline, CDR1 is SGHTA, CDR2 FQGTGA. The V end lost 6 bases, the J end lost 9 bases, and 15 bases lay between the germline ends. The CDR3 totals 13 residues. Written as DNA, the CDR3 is TGTGCCAGCAGTTCACAGGGTTTTGGTGAGCAGTTCTTC. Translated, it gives CASSSQGFGEQFF.

CDR3 DNA: TGTGCCAGCAGCTTGGACAGGAACACTGAAGCTTTCTTT. Amino acids: CASSLDRNTEAFF. J is TRBJ1-1 and V is TRBV7-3; a weak D match, TRBD1 (6 bases). Between the trimmed V and J ends, which lost 3 bases and 1 base, there was a span of 6 bases. Germline loops: CDR1 SGHTA, CDR2 FQGTGA. This CDR3 spans 13 amino acids.

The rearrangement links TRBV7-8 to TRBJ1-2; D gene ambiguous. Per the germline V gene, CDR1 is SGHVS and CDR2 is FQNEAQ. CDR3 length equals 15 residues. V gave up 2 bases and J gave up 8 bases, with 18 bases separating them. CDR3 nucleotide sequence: TGTGCCAGCAGCTTAATTGAGGGTGGGGTAGAGGGCTACACCTTC. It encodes CASSLIEGGVEGYTF.